This T cell receptor beta chain was documented in a study of blood T cell repertoires in COVID-19. In the study overall: COVID-19 samples from acute and convalescent phases originated in the United States, Italy and Spain. The cDNA or gDNA used as material had been derived from T cells, B-cell-depleted T cells, or PBMCs.

In the study's own analysis: Nucleated cell counts were estimated from reference gene primer amplification. Some clones are missing from TCRdb's copy, which holds only in-frame ones; the method was immunoSEQ multiplex PCR. That table is the source of V, J and clone size, and D and trimming were worked out from the DNA. The sample holds 150,000 or so clones, 90% seen once. CDR1 and CDR2 (germline): MNHEY, SMNVEV (reference sequence). The germline V and J ends were trimmed by 5 bases and 1 base, with 14 bases remaining between them. The CDR3 is 15 residues long. Sequenced input: peripheral blood. The chain combines TRBV27 with TRBJ1-1, with a tentative D call TRBD1 (6 bases). The TCR originated in a man aged 55 to 69 with active or convalescent COVID-19. CDR3 residues: CASSPTTGTNTEAFF. CDR3 in DNA: TGTGCCAGCAGTCCAACCACAGGGACGAACACTGAAGCTTTCTTT.